The 4 T cell receptor beta chains below were found in one sample sequenced in a study of blood T cell repertoires in COVID-19. Measured with immunoSEQ multiplex PCR; TCRdb has only the in-frame clones, and not every one. The sample shows about 380,000 clones, more than 75% of them seen only once. Input material: PBMCs or T cells enriched from blood (not recorded which). The receptor set was obtained from a young woman who had recovered from COVID-19.

The V and J genes are TRBV9 and TRBJ2-2, with 11 bases identical to TRBD1. In germline, CDR1 is SGDLS, CDR2 YYNGEE. The CDR3 loop spans 18 amino acids. Trimming cost V 4 bases and J 7 bases; bases outside gene matches: 15. The CDR3 bases are TGTGCCAGCAGCCCCCGGACAGGGGGCACGATTAGGATCGGGGAGCTGTTTTTT. This codes for CASSPRTGGTIRIGELFF.

This clone was seen more than once but under ten times. The chain joins TRBV19 to TRBJ1-2; D gene ambiguous. Germline V gives CDR1 LNHDA, CDR2 SQIVND (reference sequence). V was shortened by 3 bases and J by 1 base, with 12 bases between the two germline ends. The CDR3 length is 15 residues. The CDR3 reads CASSMGQASNYGYTF. In DNA, the CDR3 is TGTGCCAGTAGTATGGGCCAGGCGAGTAACTATGGCTACACCTTC.

The V gene is TRBV5-4, the J gene TRBJ1-1; D might be TRBD1 (6 bases). There are 13 residues in the CDR3. The V and J ends lost 8 bases and 8 bases respectively, with 19 bases between them. Germline assignment: CDR1 SGHNT and CDR2 YYREEE (reference sequence). This chain's CDR3 is CASTDSSKGEAFF. The CDR3 DNA follows: TGTGCCAGTACGGACAGTTCGAAGGGGGAAGCTTTCTTT.

The V call is TRBV19, the J call TRBJ1-5, with D hard to call. Per germline, CDR1 LNHDA and CDR2 SQIVND (reference sequence). This CDR3 contains 16 residues. With 7 bases removed from V and 0 bases from J, the gap between germline ends came to 16 bases. CDR3 coding DNA: TGTGCCAGTACCATGAGGGCCGCTTATAGCAATCAGCCCCAGCATTTT. Amino acid sequence: CASTMRAAYSNQPQHF. Using reference TRBV19 and TRBJ1-5 for the parts outside the CDR3, the full variable domain is DGGITQSPKYLFRKEGQNVTLSCEQNLNHDAMYWYRQDPGQGLRLIYYSQIVNDFQKGDIAEGYSVSREKKESFPLTVTSAQKNPTAFYLCASTMRAAYSNQPQHFGDGTRLSIL.